This T cell receptor (beta chain) was recovered during a study of OX40 agonist ivuxolimab in advanced cancers. Study at large: The dose-escalation cohort had hepatocellular carcinoma, melanoma, renal cell or head and neck cancer. Antecedent anti-PD-1, anti-PD-L1 or anti-CTLA-4 therapy was permissible, with roughly 36% having received some.

Broader study findings: There were also nonresponders showing low normalized T-cell clonal expansion.

This CDR3 has 15 residues. Germline V gene sequence: CDR1 MNHNY, CDR2 SVGAGI (reference sequence). V shed 0 bases and J shed 2 bases, with 8 bases lying between them. Worth noting for this clone: Its specificity is unknown.

This table comes from immunoSEQ multiplex PCR, and its TCRdb copy is limited to in-frame clones, with some not included. The sample has about 75,000 clones, around 87% seen once. V gene TRBV6-6 combines with J gene TRBJ1-5; no firm D call. This clonotype was obtained from an adult with an advanced solid tumor such as melanoma, head and neck, liver or kidney cancer. The source was CD4+ or CD8+ T cells sorted from blood, collected in a trial of the OX40 agonist ivuxolimab. The CDR3 DNA reads TGTGCCAGCAGTTACTCGGCAAGAGGCAATCAGCCCCAGCATTTT. Protein sequence: CASSYSARGNQPQHF.